This T cell receptor (beta chain) was retrieved from a study of shared clonotypes between healthy human individuals. The genomic DNA of each subset was split evenly across several immunoSEQ plates. Assay used: immunoSEQ multiplex PCR; TCRdb lists only in-frame clones, some missing. Counted here are hundreds of thousands of clones, about 74% occurring once; the ten biggest clones make up less than 2%. The CDR3 is 14 amino acids. Germline V gene data show CDR1 as SGHDN and CDR2 as FVKESK. Trimming removed 6 bases at V and 5 bases at J, with 16 bases between. The sequence was collected from a woman in her twenties or thirties in good health. The sample taken for sequencing was memory CD4+ T cells sorted from blood. Subset described: CD45RA-negative fraction. V usage is TRBV14 and J usage is TRBJ2-5; D is undetermined. CDR3 region: CASSRRPVVETQYF. CDR3 DNA: TGTGCCAGCAGTCGACGGCCGGTCGTGGAGACCCAGTACTTC. Variable domain in full (rest from reference TRBV14 and TRBJ2-5): EAGVTQFPSHSVIEKGQTVTLRCDPISGHDNLYWYRRVMGKEIKFLLHFVKESKQDESGMPNNRFLAERTGGTYSTLKVQPAELEDSGVYFCASSRRPVVETQYFGPGTRLLVL.